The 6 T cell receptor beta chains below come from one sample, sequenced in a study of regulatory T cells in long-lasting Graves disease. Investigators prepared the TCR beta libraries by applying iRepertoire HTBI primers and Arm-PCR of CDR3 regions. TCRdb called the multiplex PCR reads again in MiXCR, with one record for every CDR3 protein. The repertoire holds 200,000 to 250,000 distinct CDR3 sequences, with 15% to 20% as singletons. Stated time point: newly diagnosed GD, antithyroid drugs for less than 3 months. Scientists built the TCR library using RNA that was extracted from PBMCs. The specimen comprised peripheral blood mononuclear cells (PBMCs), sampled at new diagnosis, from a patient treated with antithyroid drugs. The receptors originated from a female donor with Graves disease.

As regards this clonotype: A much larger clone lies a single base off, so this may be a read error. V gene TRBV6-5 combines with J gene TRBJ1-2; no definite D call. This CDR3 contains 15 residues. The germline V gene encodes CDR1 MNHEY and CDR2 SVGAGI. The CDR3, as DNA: TGTGCCAGCAGTTACCCGGTGCGGGTCGACTATGGCCACACCTTC. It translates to CASSYPVRVDYGHTF.

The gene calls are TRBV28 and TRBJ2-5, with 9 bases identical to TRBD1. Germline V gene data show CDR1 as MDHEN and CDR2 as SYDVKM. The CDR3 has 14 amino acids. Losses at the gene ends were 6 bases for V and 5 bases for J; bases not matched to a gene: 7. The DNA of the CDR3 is TGTGCCAGCAGCCCTCACGGGACAGGGGAGACCCAGTACTTC. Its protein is CASSPHGTGETQYF.

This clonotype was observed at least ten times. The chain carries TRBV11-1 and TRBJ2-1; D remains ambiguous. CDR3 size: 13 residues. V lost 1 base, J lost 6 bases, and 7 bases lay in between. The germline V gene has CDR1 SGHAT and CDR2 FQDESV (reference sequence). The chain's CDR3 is CASSLVCSNEQFF. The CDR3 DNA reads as TGTGCCAGCAGCTTAGTCTGTTCCAATGAGCAGTTCTTC.

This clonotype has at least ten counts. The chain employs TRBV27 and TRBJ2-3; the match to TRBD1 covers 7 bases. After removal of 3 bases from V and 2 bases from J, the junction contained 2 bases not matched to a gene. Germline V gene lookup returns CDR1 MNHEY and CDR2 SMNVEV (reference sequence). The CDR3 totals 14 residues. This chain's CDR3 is CASSFDRVTDTQYF. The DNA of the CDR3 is TGTGCCAGCAGTTTCGACAGGGTCACAGATACGCAGTATTTT.

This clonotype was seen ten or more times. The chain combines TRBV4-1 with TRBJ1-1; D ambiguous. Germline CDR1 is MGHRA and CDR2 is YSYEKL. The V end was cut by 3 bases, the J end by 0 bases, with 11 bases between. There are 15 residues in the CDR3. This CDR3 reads CASSHAWTVNTEAFF. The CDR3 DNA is TGCGCCAGCAGCCATGCCTGGACGGTGAACACTGAAGCTTTCTTT.

The CDR3 here is CASSRLAGDQETQYF. CDR3 DNA: TGTGCCAGCTCACGACTAGCGGGAGACCAAGAGACCCAGTACTTC. The chain carries TRBV18 and TRBJ2-5, with 12 bases lining up with TRBD2. Germline CDR1 KGHSH, CDR2 LQKENI. The CDR3 runs 15 residues. Trimming cost V 4 bases and J 0 bases; bases outside gene matches: 0.